These 2 T cell receptor beta chains share one sample of origin, sequenced in a study of molecular identifiers for immune sequencing clone quantification. TCRdb re-derived calls from the PCR reads in MiXCR, one entry per CDR3 protein. The sample lists some 91,000 distinct CDR3 sequences; approximately 24% were seen once. Sequencing was performed on naive CD8+ T cells from blood, with Jurkat cell RNA spiked in. Regarding subset: FACS-sorted CD8+CD4-CCR7+CD45RA+ naive T cells. The receptors here all came from a human donor in good health. Some libraries in this study had Jurkat cell RNA spiked in.

This clonotype appeared many times. The chain has TRBV11-2 and TRBJ2-3; D gene unclear. From germline, CDR1 is SGHAT and CDR2 FQNNGV. Trimming removed 4 bases at V and 5 bases at J, with 13 bases between. The CDR3 runs 14 residues. The CDR3: CASSSGARGDTQYF. The CDR3 nucleotides are TGTGCCAGCAGCTCTGGCGCGCGAGGAGATACGCAGTATTTT.

At least ten counts were recorded for this clonotype. The chain is built from TRBV27 and TRBJ1-2; a weak D match, TRBD1 (6 bases). Germline V gene lookup returns CDR1 MNHEY and CDR2 SMNVEV (reference sequence). The CDR3 runs 14 residues. Trimming took off 3 bases at V and 5 bases at J, with 13 bases between the two ends. The CDR3 sequence is CASSLRGGVYGYTF. The CDR3 DNA is TGTGCCAGCAGTTTGAGAGGGGGTGTTTATGGCTACACCTTC.